The 6 T cell receptor beta chains below come from one sample, sequenced in a study of blood T cell repertoires in COVID-19. TCRdb's table, derived via immunoSEQ multiplex PCR, lists solely in-frame clones and lacks some. The sample has roughly 170,000 clones; about 90% are singletons. The sample comprised peripheral blood. These receptors all come from a man between 65 and 85 years old with active or convalescent COVID-19.

The CDR3 loop reads CASSDSKTGGSYGYTF. In DNA form, the CDR3 reads TGTGCCAGCAGCGACTCCAAAACGGGCGGGAGCTATGGCTACACCTTC. The genes are TRBV11-2 and TRBJ1-2; D is ambiguous. Trimming took off 5 bases at V and 4 bases at J, with 20 bases between the two ends. The CDR3 runs to 16 residues. Germline assignment: CDR1 SGHAT and CDR2 FQNNGV.

The J gene is TRBJ1-1, the V gene TRBV30; no definite D call. From germline, CDR1 is GTSNPN and CDR2 SVGIG (reference sequence). The CDR3 consists of 11 residues. The V end was cut by 2 bases, the J end by 7 bases, with 8 bases between. The CDR3 spells CAWSRLNEAFF. Here the CDR3 DNA reads TGTGCCTGGAGTCGACTGAATGAAGCTTTCTTT.

The rearrangement joins TRBV6-5 to TRBJ1-2; tentatively, D is TRBD1 (5 bases). In germline, CDR1 is MNHEY, CDR2 SVGAGI. The CDR3 is 13 amino acids. V shed 6 bases and J shed 4 bases, with 12 bases lying between them. CDR3: CASRPDRPYGYTF. CDR3 nucleotide sequence: TGTGCCAGCAGACCCGACAGACCCTATGGCTACACCTTC.

This clone appeared a few times. The chain employs TRBV4-1 and TRBJ2-7; tentatively, D is TRBD2 (6 bases). Trimming stripped 4 bases from V and 3 bases from J, with 10 bases between. Germline assignment: CDR1 MGHRA and CDR2 YSYEKL. This CDR3 region has 13 residues. The CDR3 nucleotides are TGCGCCAGCAGCCTTGAGGAGGGCTACGAGCAGTACTTC. This gives the protein CASSLEEGYEQYF.

The chain combines TRBV10-3 with TRBJ2-1, with TRBD2 as a possible D gene (6 bases). Germline assignment: CDR1 ENHRY and CDR2 SYGVKD. V lost 0 bases to trimming and J lost 10 bases, with 10 bases between them. The CDR3 runs 13 residues. The chain's CDR3 is CAISESTGVEQFF. The CDR3 bases are TGTGCCATCAGTGAGTCAACGGGAGTAGAGCAGTTCTTC.

The chain couples TRBV18 to TRBJ2-7; maybe TRBD2 (6 bases). The CDR3 spans 15 residues. The germline gives CDR1 KGHSH, CDR2 LQKENI. Trimming removed 1 base from V and 7 bases from J, with 17 bases in between. The CDR3 here is CASSPRRDPSNEQYF. CDR3 sequence (DNA): TGTGCCAGCTCACCACGGCGGGACCCGTCTAATGAGCAGTACTTC.